The rows below give T cell receptor beta chains drawn from one sample of a study of OX40 agonist ivuxolimab in advanced cancers. Data came from immunoSEQ multiplex PCR; TCRdb stores just in-frame clones and leaves some out. The sample consists of tens of thousands of clones, around 90% of them appearing once. Sequencing used CD4+ or CD8+ T cells sorted from blood, obtained in a trial of the OX40 agonist ivuxolimab. The receptors stem from an adult with an advanced solid tumor such as melanoma, head and neck, liver or kidney cancer. Both conserved end residues are part of each CDR3. A D gene is named only where the DNA matches it firmly. The size field is filled for only some rows; it gives once, few, many or a size class.

d_gene	abundance	v_gene	len	j_gene	CDR3aa	CDR3nt
TRBD1	.	TRBV28	17	TRBJ1-5	CASSLPRTGTSNQPQHF	TGTGCCAGCAGTTTACCCCGGACAGGGACAAGCAATCAGCCCCAGCATTTT
TRBD2	.	TRBV7-2	15	TRBJ2-3	CASSDTSGGGDTQYF	TGTGCCAGCAGCGACACTAGCGGGGGCGGAGATACGCAGTATTTT
.	.	TRBV2	15	TRBJ2-3	CASSIGQFGTDTQYF	TGTGCCAGCAGCATCGGACAGTTCGGCACAGATACGCAGTATTTT
.	.	TRBV10-3	13	TRBJ1-5	CAISGNSNQPQHF	TGTGCCATCAGTGGGAATAGCAATCAGCCCCAGCATTTT
.	.	TRBV5-1	14	TRBJ1-4	CASGETGDNEKLFF	TGCGCCAGCGGGGAGACAGGTGACAATGAAAAACTGTTTTTT
.	.	TRBV6-6	16	TRBJ2-3	CASSPLRQKNTDTQYF	TGTGCCAGCAGTCCCCTCAGACAGAAAAACACAGATACGCAGTATTTT
.	once	TRBV11-2	17	TRBJ2-6	CASSLVDVISGANVLTF	TGTGCCAGCAGCTTAGTGGACGTGATCTCTGGGGCCAACGTCCTGACTTTC
.	.	TRBV4-3	17	TRBJ1-4	CASSQDRTMNLHEKLFF	TGCGCCAGCAGCCAAGATCGGACAATGAATCTCCATGAAAAACTGTTTTTT
.	.	TRBV9	17	TRBJ1-2	CASSVTTGDGSGYGYTF	TGTGCCAGCAGCGTAACCACCGGGGACGGGTCTGGCTATGGCTACACCTTC
.	few	TRBV11-3	15	TRBJ2-3	CASSLEGTDTDTQYF	TGTGCCAGCAGCTTAGAGGGGACTGATACAGATACGCAGTATTTT
.	.	TRBV9	13	TRBJ2-3	CASSPWGTDTQYF	TGTGCCAGCAGCCCATGGGGCACAGATACGCAGTATTTT
TRBD1	.	TRBV6-5	15	TRBJ1-2	CASSYGRGLNYGYTF	TGTGCCAGCAGTTACGGCAGGGGGCTTAACTATGGCTACACCTTC
TRBD2	.	TRBV27	14	TRBJ2-2	CASSLGGVTGELFF	TGTGCCAGCAGTTTAGGGGGGGTTACCGGGGAGCTGTTTTTT
.	.	TRBV25-1	15	TRBJ2-3	CASSEYGERTDTQYF	TGTGCCAGCAGTGAATACGGGGAGCGCACAGATACGCAGTATTTT
.	.	TRBV6-4	18	TRBJ1-3	CASSDSKGEAVPGNTIYF	TGTGCCAGCAGTGACTCGAAAGGGGAGGCAGTCCCTGGAAACACCATATATTTT
.	once	TRBV7-6	13	TRBJ2-7	CASSLAPRDEQYF	TGTGCCAGCAGCTTAGCGCCCAGGGACGAGCAGTACTTC
.	.	TRBV7-9	12	TRBJ1-1	CASSLGGSEAFF	TGTGCCAGCAGCTTAGGTGGCAGTGAAGCTTTCTTT
.	.	TRBV5-4	12	TRBJ2-7	CASSSDTYEQYF	TGTGCCAGCAGTTCGGACACCTACGAGCAGTACTTC
.	.	TRBV2	15	TRBJ2-3	CASNYLGGTEDTQYF	TGTGCCAGCAATTATTTGGGGGGAACTGAAGATACGCAGTATTTT
.	.	TRBV6-6	16	TRBJ2-2	CASSYGRTVNTGELFF	TGTGCCAGCAGTTACGGTCGGACAGTCAACACCGGGGAGCTGTTTTTT
TRBD1	.	TRBV6-5	16	TRBJ2-5	CASSYTGQGEQETQYF	TGTGCCAGCAGTTACACGGGACAGGGCGAGCAAGAGACCCAGTACTTC
.	.	TRBV5-4	13	TRBJ1-1	CASSLGTNTEAFF	TGTGCCAGCAGCTTGGGGACGAACACTGAAGCTTTCTTT
TRBD1	.	TRBV10-1	14	TRBJ1-1	CASSETTGATEAFF	TGCGCCAGCAGTGAGACGACAGGGGCCACTGAAGCTTTCTTT
TRBD1	.	TRBV27	12	TRBJ1-2	CASGWGTDGYTF	TGTGCCAGCGGATGGGGGACAGATGGCTACACCTTC
.	few	TRBV25-1	13	TRBJ1-6	CASSVQEGSPLHF	TGTGCCAGCAGTGTACAGGAAGGATCACCCCTCCACTTT
.	.	TRBV27	14	TRBJ1-3	CASSDRSSGNTIYF	TGTGCCAGCAGTGACCGGAGCTCTGGAAACACCATATATTTT
TRBD1	.	TRBV5-4	14	TRBJ2-1	CASSLWTGNNEQFF	TGTGCCAGCAGCTTGTGGACAGGGAACAATGAGCAGTTCTTC
TRBD2	.	TRBV2	14	TRBJ2-2	CASNGGENTGELFF	TGTGCCAGCAATGGGGGGGAGAACACCGGGGAGCTGTTTTTT
.	.	TRBV5-4	15	TRBJ2-3	CASSTPGPAGDTQYF	TGTGCCAGCAGCACCCCGGGACCAGCGGGAGATACGCAGTATTTT
TRBD1	.	TRBV5-8	17	TRBJ1-2	CASSLSPKRTGIYGYTF	TGTGCCAGCAGCTTATCTCCGAAGAGGACAGGGATTTATGGCTACACCTTC
TRBD1	.	TRBV5-1	15	TRBJ1-1	CASSWEGQGGTEAFF	TGCGCCAGCAGCTGGGAGGGACAGGGTGGGACTGAAGCTTTCTTT
TRBD1	.	TRBV2	15	TRBJ2-7	CASLFDRGAAYEQYF	TGTGCCAGCCTCTTCGACAGGGGCGCCGCCTACGAGCAGTACTTC
TRBD1	once	TRBV7-8	14	TRBJ1-1	CASSWDRANTEAFF	TGTGCCAGCAGCTGGGACAGGGCGAACACTGAAGCTTTCTTT
.	large	TRBV27	15	TRBJ1-1	CASSLSGNGNTEAFF	TGTGCCAGCAGTTTATCAGGGAACGGGAACACTGAAGCTTTCTTT
.	.	TRBV7-6	15	TRBJ2-1	CASSLEGEAYNEQFF	TGTGCCAGCAGCTTAGAAGGGGAAGCCTACAATGAGCAGTTCTTC
TRBD1	.	TRBV4-3	15	TRBJ1-4	CASSLRGQVNEKLFF	TGCGCCAGCAGCCTAAGGGGACAGGTTAATGAAAAACTGTTTTTT
.	once	TRBV14	16	TRBJ2-2	CASSQEPQVNTGELFF	TGTGCCAGCAGCCAAGAACCCCAGGTTAACACCGGGGAGCTGTTTTTT
.	.	TRBV19	15	TRBJ1-4	CASSIAGSIQEKLFF	TGTGCCAGTAGTATAGCCGGAAGCATCCAGGAAAAACTGTTTTTT
.	.	TRBV28	19	TRBJ1-3	CASSLLGTIIDPSGNTIYF	TGTGCCAGCAGTTTATTGGGGACAATCATAGACCCCTCTGGAAACACCATATATTTT
.	.	TRBV28	16	TRBJ2-1	CASSFGQGPPYNEQFF	TGTGCCAGCAGTTTTGGTCAGGGACCTCCCTACAATGAGCAGTTCTTC
.	.	TRBV5-5	15	TRBJ2-7	CASSLVPAASYEQYF	TGTGCCAGCAGCCTTGTCCCAGCCGCCTCCTACGAGCAGTACTTC
.	large	TRBV28	14	TRBJ1-5	CASSFQGYGQPQHF	TGTGCCAGCAGTTTTCAAGGGTACGGTCAGCCCCAGCATTTT
.	.	TRBV30	12	TRBJ1-1	CAWSPRDIEAFF	TGTGCCTGGAGTCCCCGGGACATCGAAGCTTTCTTT
.	.	TRBV6-1	14	TRBJ2-1	CASRALDSYNEQFF	TGTGCCAGCAGGGCCCTGGACAGCTACAATGAGCAGTTCTTC
.	.	TRBV28	15	TRBJ1-2	CASSHGSSRDYGYTF	TGTGCCAGCAGTCATGGGTCATCGAGGGACTATGGCTACACCTTC
TRBD1	few	TRBV6-5	14	TRBJ1-2	CASSSLGGAWGYTF	TGTGCCAGCAGTTCTCTAGGGGGCGCATGGGGCTACACCTTC
.	.	TRBV12-5	15	TRBJ2-7	CASGPDPTLSYEQYF	TGTGCTAGTGGTCCCGACCCAACGCTCTCCTACGAGCAGTACTTC
.	.	TRBV5-1	11	TRBJ2-2	CASSDTGELFF	TGCGCCAGCTCCGACACCGGGGAGCTGTTTTTT
.	once	TRBV7-9	14	TRBJ2-5	CASSLVTIQETQYF	TGTGCCAGCAGCTTAGTGACAATCCAAGAGACCCAGTACTTC
.	.	TRBV11-3	13	TRBJ1-1	CASSPEVVTEAFF	TGTGCCAGCAGCCCAGAGGTAGTCACTGAAGCTTTCTTT
.	few	TRBV11-2	12	TRBJ1-1	CASVNGNTEAFF	TGTGCCAGCGTAAACGGGAACACTGAAGCTTTCTTT
.	.	TRBV6-5	14	TRBJ2-3	CASSPWRGTDTQYF	TGTGCCAGCAGTCCTTGGAGGGGAACAGATACGCAGTATTTT
.	.	TRBV13	16	TRBJ2-2	CASSSADSSGTGELFF	TGTGCCAGCAGCTCCGCGGACAGCTCCGGGACCGGGGAGCTGTTTTTT
.	.	TRBV28	16	TRBJ2-1	CASSFLVQGPYNEQFF	TGTGCCAGCAGTTTCCTGGTACAGGGACCCTACAATGAGCAGTTCTTC
.	.	TRBV9	15	TRBJ2-1	CASSVAGGGTNEQFF	TGTGCCAGCAGCGTAGCCGGGGGAGGAACCAATGAGCAGTTCTTC
.	.	TRBV28	18	TRBJ1-5	CATKPGPGHYYSNQPQHF	TGTGCCACCAAACCCGGGCCGGGACACTACTATAGCAATCAGCCCCAGCATTTT
TRBD1	.	TRBV7-3	18	TRBJ2-1	CASSHQLRGQGAYNEQFF	TGTGCCAGCAGCCACCAGCTCCGGGGACAGGGGGCTTACAATGAGCAGTTCTTC
.	.	TRBV19	13	TRBJ1-5	CASSMEGWQPQHF	TGTGCCAGTAGTATGGAGGGATGGCAGCCCCAGCATTTT
.	.	TRBV6-6	12	TRBJ2-7	CASSPGTYEQYF	TGTGCCAGCAGCCCTGGGACCTACGAGCAGTACTTC
.	once	TRBV19	14	TRBJ2-3	CARHLGRIYDTQYF	TGTGCCAGACACCTGGGACGGATTTATGATACGCAGTATTTT